The 21 T cell receptor beta chains below come from one sample, sequenced in a study of T cells in Graves' hyperthyroidism and ophthalmopathy. RNA transcripts yielded amplified TCR beta CDR3 regions. The HTBI primer set served for first-round RT-PCR of the TCR CDR3. TCRdb reprocessed the multiplex PCR reads via MiXCR and lists one record per CDR3 protein. The sample holds roughly 290,000 distinct CDR3 sequences; approximately 14% are singletons and the top ten take around 8%. The sequencing input was blood. These receptors all come from a woman in her thirties or forties with Graves' hyperthyroidism.

In its sample, this clonotype was seen many times. The chain couples TRBV7-9 to TRBJ2-1, with D uncertain. Looked up from germline, CDR1 is SEHNR and CDR2 is FQNEAQ (reference sequence). V was cut by 6 bases and J by 9 bases, with 12 bases left in between. The CDR3 runs 12 residues. The CDR3 sequence: CASRSTLGEQFF. DNA of the CDR3: TGTGCCAGCAGAAGTACTCTGGGTGAGCAGTTCTTC.

Only a few counts were recorded for this clonotype. The chain combines TRBV7-9 with TRBJ1-4; 8 nucleotides agree with TRBD1. The germline V gene has CDR1 SEHNR and CDR2 FQNEAQ (reference sequence). This CDR3 is built from 15 residues. V shed 4 bases, J shed 7 bases, and the junction held 8 bases outside the gene matches. This chain's CDR3 is CASSSQGEVTEKLFF. For the CDR3, the DNA is TGTGCCAGCAGCTCACAGGGGGAGGTTACTGAAAAACTGTTTTTT.

The table lists this clonotype with many counts. The chain employs TRBV9 and TRBJ1-1, with D unclear. Germline CDR1 is SGDLS and CDR2 is YYNGEE. The V end lost 0 bases, the J end lost 1 base, and 10 bases lay between the germline ends. The CDR3 is made up of 15 amino acids. The CDR3 coding sequence is TGTGCCAGCAGCGTAGCGGCTAGGACGAACACTGAAGCTTTCTTT. It specifies CASSVAARTNTEAFF.

This clonotype was observed many times. This chain connects TRBV7-9 to TRBJ2-7; 12 positions match TRBD2. Trimming took 2 bases from V and 4 from J; bases not matched to a gene: 3. The germline V gene has CDR1 SEHNR and CDR2 FQNEAQ (reference sequence). There are 15 residues in the CDR3. The CDR3 spells CASSLLGTSGYEQYF. Written as DNA, the CDR3 is TGTGCCAGCAGCTTACTCGGGACTAGCGGGTACGAGCAGTACTTC.

This clonotype was seen many times. The rearrangement uses TRBV6-1 and TRBJ1-1, with D uncertain. This CDR3 comprises 14 residues. The V and J ends lost 7 bases and 5 bases respectively, with 17 bases between them. Germline V CDR1 and CDR2: MNHNS, SASEGT. This CDR3 is CASNPQGSRTEAFF. CDR3 nucleotides: TGTGCCAGCAACCCACAAGGGAGTCGGACTGAAGCTTTCTTT.

The table lists this clonotype with a few counts. This chain connects TRBV7-9 to TRBJ2-6; the match to TRBD1 covers 10 bases. Per germline, CDR1 SEHNR and CDR2 FQNEAQ (reference sequence). CDR3 size: 17 residues. The ends lost 4 bases at V and 2 bases at J; junction bases unmatched: 5. The DNA of the CDR3 is TGTGCCAGCAGCTCTCCGGGACAGGGGACTGGGGCCAACGTCCTGACTTTC. Translating gives CASSSPGQGTGANVLTF.

The chain links TRBV10-3 to TRBJ2-5; either TRBD1 or TRBD2 may supply D (5 bases each). V lost 3 bases to trimming and J lost 2 bases, with 10 bases between them. In germline, CDR1 is ENHRY, CDR2 SYGVKD. The CDR3 has 14 residues. CDR3 amino acids: CAISDRDGQETQYF. The CDR3 DNA is TGTGCCATCAGTGACCGGGACGGACAAGAGACCCAGTACTTC.

This clonotype came up a few times. This chain uses TRBV4-2 with TRBJ1-5; D is possibly TRBD1 (5 bases). Germline CDR1 LGHNA, CDR2 YNFKEQ. V lost 0 bases and J lost 5, with 14 bases in between. This CDR3 is built from 16 residues. CDR3 coding DNA: TGTGCCAGCAGCCAAGAATTAGGGGCCTGGGATCAGCCCCAGCATTTT. Translating gives CASSQELGAWDQPQHF.

This clonotype has just a few counts. J is TRBJ2-7 and V is TRBV6-1; 7 bases match TRBD2. The CDR3 extends over 15 amino acids. V was clipped by 6 bases and J by 3 bases; unmatched bases: 11. Germline V lookup: CDR1 MNHNS, CDR2 SASEGT. For the CDR3, the DNA is TGTGCCAGCAGCCAAGTGGGAGCGGGGATCTACGAGCAGTACTTC. This sequence encodes CASSQVGAGIYEQYF.

The V gene is TRBV20-1, the J gene TRBJ1-4; possible D gene TRBD1, 6 bases. Germline lookup yields CDR1 DFQATT and CDR2 SNEGSKA (reference sequence). This CDR3 region has 14 residues. The V end lost 6 bases, the J end lost 7 bases, and 18 bases lay between the germline ends. CDR3 protein: CSAFGGGAGEKLFF. As DNA, the CDR3 is TGCAGTGCCTTCGGAGGGGGGGCCGGTGAAAAACTGTTTTTT.

This clonotype was seen at least ten times. The CDR3 nucleotides are TGTGCCAGCAGCCTCACAGGTGGGGCTAATGAAAAACTGTTTTTT. Its translation is CASSLTGGANEKLFF. The chain couples TRBV2 to TRBJ1-4; TRBD1 might be the D (5 bases). Germline values: CDR1 SNHLY, CDR2 FYNNEI. The CDR3 contains 15 residues. The germline V and J ends were trimmed by 6 bases and 3 bases, with 14 bases remaining between them.

This clonotype was detected only a few times. V and J are TRBV13 and TRBJ1-2, with D possibly matching TRBD1 (6 bases). Germline CDR1 reads PRHDT; CDR2 reads FYEKMQ (reference sequence). This CDR3 is 15 amino acids long. The V end lost 0 bases, the J end lost 3 bases, and 11 bases lay between the germline ends. The CDR3 sequence: CASSLGNRVDYGYTF. The CDR3, as DNA: TGTGCCAGCAGCTTAGGGAACAGGGTCGACTATGGCTACACCTTC.

This clonotype was picked up many times. The rearrangement links TRBV11-3 to TRBJ1-2; perhaps TRBD1 as D (5 bases). The CDR3 consists of 13 residues. Germline V CDR1 and CDR2: SGHNT, YENEEA. V lost 5 bases, J lost 8 bases, and 15 bases lay in between. As DNA, the CDR3 is TGTGCCAGCAGCCCCCTGAGGGGCCAGGGCTACACCTTC. It encodes CASSPLRGQGYTF.

This clonotype appeared many times. The chain joins TRBV2 to TRBJ2-2, with TRBD2 matching 10 bases. Trimming at V came to 9 bases and at J to 1 base, leaving 2 bases not matched to a gene. CDR3 length equals 14 residues. The germline gives CDR1 SNHLY, CDR2 FYNNEI. Written as DNA, the CDR3 is TGTGCCAGTCTAGCGGGGGTGAACACCGGGGAGCTGTTTTTT. Its translation: CASLAGVNTGELFF.

The chain combines TRBV19 with TRBJ2-3, with TRBD1 identical over 9 bases. This CDR3 comprises 15 residues. Germline CDR1 reads LNHDA; CDR2 reads SQIVND (reference sequence). J gave up 7 bases and V 3 bases, and 8 bases lay outside the gene matches. The CDR3 is CASSMEGQGLNTQYF. The CDR3 nucleotides are TGTGCCAGTAGTATGGAGGGACAGGGTCTGAATACGCAGTATTTT.

The chain uses TRBV19 and TRBJ2-3; D possibly uses TRBD1 or TRBD2 (5 bases each). The CDR3 is 15 amino acids. The V end was cut by 3 bases, the J end by 1 base, with 11 bases between. Germline V gene lookup returns CDR1 LNHDA and CDR2 SQIVND (reference sequence). DNA for the CDR3: TGTGCCAGTAGTATCGCCGGGACCCGCACAGATACGCAGTATTTT. This gives the protein CASSIAGTRTDTQYF. The full variable domain, its missing parts supplied by reference TRBV19 and TRBJ2-3, is DGGITQSPKYLFRKEGQNVTLSCEQNLNHDAMYWYRQDPGQGLRLIYYSQIVNDFQKGDIAEGYSVSREKKESFPLTVTSAQKNPTAFYLCASSIAGTRTDTQYFGPGTRLTVL.

This clonotype has at least ten counts. This sequence joins TRBV28 and TRBJ1-2; the match to TRBD1 covers 7 bases. V was pared by 6 bases and J by 4 bases, with 8 bases of the junction left unmatched. Per germline, CDR1 MDHEN and CDR2 SYDVKM. The length of the CDR3 is 14 residues. The CDR3 DNA is TGTGCCAGCAGGAATGCGGGACAGATCTATGGCTACACCTTC. Amino acids: CASRNAGQIYGYTF.

In its sample, this clonotype was seen a few times. As DNA, the CDR3 is TGTGCCAGCAGCTACGGGGCCCCGAGGGAGCCCCAGCATTTT. It codes for CASSYGAPREPQHF. The chain recombines TRBV5-5 with TRBJ1-5, with D perhaps TRBD1 (5 bases). This CDR3 comprises 14 residues. Germline lookup yields CDR1 SGHKS and CDR2 YYEKEE (reference sequence). V lost 3 bases to trimming and J lost 8 bases, with 15 bases between them.

This clonotype was found once. The chain carries TRBV2 and TRBJ2-7; possibly TRBD2 for D (5 bases). Germline lookup yields CDR1 SNHLY and CDR2 FYNNEI. The CDR3 is 14 residues long. V lost 4 bases and J lost 4, with 14 bases in between. The CDR3 loop is CASSASLVAYEQYF. The DNA for the CDR3 is TGTGCCAGCAGTGCATCGTTAGTAGCGTACGAGCAGTACTTC.

This clonotype was counted ten times or more. This chain uses TRBV7-9 with TRBJ2-7, with 7 positions matching TRBD1. V dropped 5 bases and J dropped 5; count of bases not matched to a gene: 6. Germline CDR1 SEHNR, CDR2 FQNEAQ (reference sequence). CDR3 length: 13 residues. CDR3 region: CASSHDRAHEQYF. CDR3 nucleotides: TGTGCCAGCAGCCACGACAGGGCCCACGAGCAGTACTTC.

This clonotype was recorded many times. The chain is built from TRBV20-1 and TRBJ2-7; 11 bases agree with TRBD1. CDR3 length: 12 residues. The germline V gene encodes CDR1 DFQATT and CDR2 SNEGSKA (reference sequence). Trimming cost V 5 bases and J 6 bases; bases outside gene matches: 3. CDR3 sequence (DNA): TGCAGTGCTGGGACAGGGGGAGGCGAGCAGTACTTC. Its translation: CSAGTGGGEQYF.